What follows describes a single TCR beta chain. The data were obtained in a study of Ad26.COV2.S vaccination and SARS-CoV-2 variants. Stated treatment: about 20 received Ad26.COV2.S at low or high dose, single or two shots; 5 received placebo; per-sample allocation not given. Collection of the samples took place on day 63 after the first injection of vaccine or placebo. Profiling relied on immunoSEQ multiplex PCR, and the TCRdb table lists in-frame clones only, not all of them. The sample carries 380,000 or so clones, about four fifths recorded once. Sequencing used peripheral blood, obtained in a trial of Ad26.COV2.S vaccine versus placebo. The TCR was taken from a person aged 18 to 65 who received the Ad26.COV2.S COVID-19 vaccine or a placebo.

CDR3 nucleotide sequence: TGCGCCAGCAGAAGAACTCACCAAGCTAACTATGGCTACACCTTC. It is translated as CASRRTHQANYGYTF. The chain links TRBV5-1 to TRBJ1-2; D unresolved. Germline assignment: CDR1 SGHRS and CDR2 YFSETQ. The CDR3 runs to 15 residues. With 5 bases removed from V and 0 bases from J, the gap between germline ends came to 14 bases. Full variable domain (rest looked up from reference TRBV5-1 and TRBJ1-2): KAGVTQTPRYLIKTRGQQVTLSCSPISGHRSVSWYQQTPGQGLQFLFEYFSETQRNKGNFPGRFSGRQFSNSRSEMNVSTLELGDSALYLCASRRTHQANYGYTFGSGTRLTVV.